A single sample is the source of the 10 T cell receptor beta chains below, sequenced in a study of blood T cell repertoires in COVID-19. TCRdb's table, derived via immunoSEQ multiplex PCR, lists solely in-frame clones and lacks some. Here the sample spans 88,000 or so clones, around nine tenths being singletons. The sequencing sample was made of peripheral blood. These receptors originate from a man in his 60s with acute or convalescent COVID-19.

This clone was counted once. The chain couples TRBV7-9 to TRBJ1-4; D remains ambiguous. Germline assignment: CDR1 SEHNR and CDR2 FQNEAQ (reference sequence). The CDR3 consists of 13 residues. V shed 2 bases and J shed 8 bases, with 9 bases lying between them. The chain's CDR3 is CASSLPGWEKLFF. The CDR3 DNA follows: TGTGCCAGCAGCTTACCGGGTTGGGAAAAACTGTTTTTT.

The rearrangement joins TRBV7-2 to TRBJ2-5, with 7 bases identical to TRBD1. The CDR3 runs 15 residues. The V segment lost 5 bases and the J segment 2 bases; nucleotides outside the gene matches: 8. Looked up from germline, CDR1 is SGHTA and CDR2 is FQGNSA. CDR3 nucleotide sequence: TGTGCCAGCAGCCTACAGACAGGGCTACAAGAGACCCAGTACTTC. Its protein product is CASSLQTGLQETQYF.

The chain has TRBV5-8 and TRBJ2-5; 7 bases are shared with TRBD1. Germline V gene lookup returns CDR1 SGHTS and CDR2 YDEGEE. The CDR3 loop spans 15 amino acids. The trim removed 2 bases at V and 5 bases at J, leaving 9 bases unmatched. The CDR3 is CASSFATGAGETQYF. CDR3 nucleotide sequence: TGTGCCAGCAGCTTCGCCACAGGGGCCGGGGAGACCCAGTACTTC.

The chain employs TRBV5-1 and TRBJ1-3, with D possibly matching TRBD1 (5 bases). The CDR3 covers 16 residues. The germline V and J ends were trimmed by 4 bases and 0 bases, with 14 bases remaining between them. CDR1 is SGHRS and CDR2 is YFSETQ in the germline V gene. The CDR3 here is CASSIRPGGSGNTIYF. The CDR3 nucleotides read TGCGCCAGCAGCATCAGGCCGGGGGGCTCTGGAAACACCATATATTTT.

The CDR3 nucleotides read TGTGCCAGCAGCCAAAGACAGGGTGGAGGCTACACCTTC. It specifies CASSQRQGGGYTF. This chain joins TRBV11-2 and TRBJ1-2, with 7 bases aligning to TRBD1. V lost 5 bases and J lost 8; bases outside the gene matches: 8. Per germline, CDR1 SGHAT and CDR2 FQNNGV. The CDR3 length is 13 residues.

The chain couples TRBV11-2 to TRBJ2-3, with 10 bases matching TRBD2. V dropped 5 bases and J dropped 2; count of bases not matched to a gene: 10. This CDR3 comprises 17 residues. The germline CDR1 and CDR2 sequences are SGHAT and FQNNGV. CDR3 in amino acids: CASSPRLAGGYTDTQYF. CDR3 nucleotides: TGTGCCAGCAGCCCCCGCTTAGCGGGGGGATACACAGATACGCAGTATTTT.

The rearrangement joins TRBV28 to TRBJ1-6; D gene uncertain. This CDR3 has 16 amino acids. Trimming removed 3 bases at V and 0 bases at J, with 9 bases between. Germline lookup yields CDR1 MDHEN and CDR2 SYDVKM. The CDR3 sequence is CASSLGRSSYNSPLHF. CDR3 bases: TGTGCCAGCAGTTTGGGTAGGAGCTCCTATAATTCACCCCTCCACTTT.

This clone has a count of ten or more. The chain employs TRBV4-1 and TRBJ2-7; 12 bases line up with TRBD1. Germline values: CDR1 MGHRA, CDR2 YSYEKL. V lost 3 bases and J lost 2; bases outside the gene matches: 2. The CDR3 runs to 15 residues. The CDR3 region has the DNA TGCGCCAGCAGCCACCGGGACAGGGGGCCCTACGAGCAGTACTTC. Its translation: CASSHRDRGPYEQYF.

The chain is built from TRBV12-3 or TRBV12-4 and TRBJ2-1, with D unresolved. This CDR3 contains 12 residues. Trimming took off 2 bases at V and 6 bases at J, with 5 bases between the two ends. The CDR3 nucleotides are TGTGCCAGCAGTTTATACGGCAATGAGCAGTTCTTC. It is translated as CASSLYGNEQFF.

The V gene is TRBV5-1, the J gene TRBJ2-3, with 11 nucleotides matching TRBD2. The CDR3 extends over 16 amino acids. In germline, CDR1 is SGHRS, CDR2 YFSETQ. Germline trimming cut 2 bases from V and 4 bases from J; bases unmatched to any gene: 6. As DNA, the CDR3 is TGCGCCAGCAGCTTCGATAGCGGGAGGGCCTCAGATACGCAGTATTTT. This encodes CASSFDSGRASDTQYF.